This TCR beta chain appears in the sequencing data of a study of cytomegalovirus exposure and HLA in healthy donors. Study-level points and caveats: A missense DCLRE1C variant was associated with V- and J-gene trimming of TCR beta chains in a later analysis, and an independent cohort replicated the association. In presence/absence analyses, roughly uniform sequencing depth across donors was assumed.

This CDR3 contains 13 residues. J lost 2 bases, V lost 7 bases, and 7 bases had no gene match. The germline V gene has CDR1 SQVTM and CDR2 ANQGSEA. Details on this clone: Its antigen remains unknown.

Donors showed nominal health when sampled, although they likely had unrecorded immune exposures. Vbeta (60) and Jbeta (13) primers were used in the PCR. Libraries were prepared by immunoSEQ multiplex PCR; TCRdb keeps only in-frame clonotypes and omits some of them. The sample lists under 150,000 clones, roughly 70% occurring once. The rearrangement links TRBV29-1 to TRBJ2-7; 8 bases are a match to TRBD1. This sequence originates from a man younger than 40 in good health and CMV-seronegative. Sequencing used PBMCs. The CDR3 bases are TGCAGCGCGGCCGGGACAGGCACCTACGAGCAGTACTTC. Translated, it gives CSAAGTGTYEQYF.